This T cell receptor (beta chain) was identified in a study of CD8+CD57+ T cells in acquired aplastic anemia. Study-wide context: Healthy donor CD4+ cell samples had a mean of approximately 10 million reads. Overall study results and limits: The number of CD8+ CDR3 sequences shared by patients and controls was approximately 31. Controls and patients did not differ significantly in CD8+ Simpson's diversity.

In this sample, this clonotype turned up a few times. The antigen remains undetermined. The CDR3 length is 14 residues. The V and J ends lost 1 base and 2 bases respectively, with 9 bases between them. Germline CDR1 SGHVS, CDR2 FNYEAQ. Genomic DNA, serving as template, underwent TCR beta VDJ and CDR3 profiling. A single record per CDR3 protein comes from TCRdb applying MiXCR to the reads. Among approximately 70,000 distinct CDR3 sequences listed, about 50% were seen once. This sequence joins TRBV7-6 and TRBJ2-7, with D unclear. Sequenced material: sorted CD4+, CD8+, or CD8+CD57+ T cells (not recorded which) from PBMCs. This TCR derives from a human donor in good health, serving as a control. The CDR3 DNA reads TGTGCCAGCAGCTTAGGAGGCAGCGCCTACGAGCAGTACTTC. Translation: CASSLGGSAYEQYF.